This is a list of T cell receptor beta chains from one sample in a study of shared clonotypes between healthy human individuals. Sequenced by immunoSEQ multiplex PCR; TCRdb stores in-frame clones only, minus some. The sample comprises around 1,000,000 clones, 60% to 80% of which are singletons, and over 0.8% rests with the top ten. Specimen: memory CD4+ T cells from PBMCs. All receptors come from a young man in good health. Some clones in this sample may be carry-over from other donors' samples. Each CDR3 is given with its conserved first and last residue. The D gene is left open where the match is weak. Clone size, where shown, is once, few, many, or a class for clones that have expanded.

cdr3_length: 15; j_call: TRBJ2-1; v_call: TRBV19; d_call: TRBD2; clone_size: NA; cdr3_aa: CASSIGGRDYNEQFF; cdr3_nt: TGTGCCAGTAGTATTGGCGGGAGGGACTACAATGAGCAGTTCTTC
cdr3_length: 17; j_call: TRBJ2-2; v_call: TRBV13; d_call: NA; clone_size: NA; cdr3_aa: CASSHIQGSRKAGELFF; cdr3_nt: TGTGCCAGCAGCCATATACAGGGCTCACGTAAGGCCGGGGAGCTGTTTTTT
cdr3_length: 13; j_call: TRBJ1-4; v_call: TRBV7-2; d_call: NA; clone_size: NA; cdr3_aa: CASSFGRNEKLFF; cdr3_nt: TGTGCCAGCAGCTTCGGTAGGAATGAAAAACTGTTTTTT
cdr3_length: 14; j_call: TRBJ1-3; v_call: TRBV5-1; d_call: NA; clone_size: NA; cdr3_aa: CASSLQSSGNTIYF; cdr3_nt: TGCGCCAGCAGCTTACAATCCTCTGGAAACACCATATATTTT
cdr3_length: 14; j_call: TRBJ1-3; v_call: TRBV11-3; d_call: TRBD1; clone_size: NA; cdr3_aa: CASSDRTGGNTIYF; cdr3_nt: TGTGCCAGCAGCGACCGGACAGGGGGAAACACCATATATTTT
cdr3_length: 13; j_call: TRBJ1-6; v_call: TRBV7-7; d_call: NA; clone_size: NA; cdr3_aa: CASSLMENSPLHF; cdr3_nt: TGTGCCAGCAGCTTGATGGAGAATTCACCCCTCCACTTT
cdr3_length: 14; j_call: TRBJ1-2; v_call: TRBV5-1; d_call: NA; clone_size: NA; cdr3_aa: CASSPSGRAQGYTF; cdr3_nt: TGCGCCAGCAGCCCCTCGGGGAGGGCGCAAGGCTACACCTTC
cdr3_length: 15; j_call: TRBJ1-3; v_call: TRBV4-2; d_call: NA; clone_size: NA; cdr3_aa: CASSLGGDSGNTIYF; cdr3_nt: TGTGCCAGCAGCCTTGGGGGGGACTCTGGAAACACCATATATTTT
cdr3_length: 13; j_call: TRBJ2-3; v_call: TRBV6-5; d_call: NA; clone_size: NA; cdr3_aa: CASSKLGRDTQYF; cdr3_nt: TGTGCCAGCAGTAAGCTAGGGAGAGATACGCAGTATTTT
cdr3_length: 14; j_call: TRBJ2-7; v_call: TRBV5-1; d_call: TRBD1; clone_size: NA; cdr3_aa: CASSSDRGRYEQYF; cdr3_nt: TGCGCCAGCAGCTCGGACAGGGGGCGTTACGAGCAGTACTTC
cdr3_length: 14; j_call: TRBJ2-3; v_call: TRBV2; d_call: TRBD2; clone_size: once; cdr3_aa: CASSGTSGTDTQYF; cdr3_nt: TGTGCCAGCAGCGGGACTAGCGGCACAGATACGCAGTATTTT
cdr3_length: 16; j_call: TRBJ2-7; v_call: TRBV9; d_call: TRBD2; clone_size: NA; cdr3_aa: CASSVGTSGGFYEQYF; cdr3_nt: TGTGCCAGCAGCGTAGGGACTAGCGGGGGTTTTTACGAGCAGTACTTC
cdr3_length: 13; j_call: TRBJ2-7; v_call: TRBV28; d_call: TRBD1; clone_size: NA; cdr3_aa: CAIQGQGPGEQYF; cdr3_nt: TGTGCCATCCAAGGACAGGGGCCGGGCGAGCAGTACTTC
cdr3_length: 14; j_call: TRBJ1-1; v_call: TRBV7-9; d_call: NA; clone_size: few; cdr3_aa: CASSYTSGDTEAFF; cdr3_nt: TGTGCCAGCAGCTATACCTCTGGGGACACTGAAGCTTTCTTT
cdr3_length: 14; j_call: TRBJ2-2; v_call: TRBV28; d_call: NA; clone_size: NA; cdr3_aa: CASSRQVNTGELFF; cdr3_nt: TGTGCCAGCAGTCGACAGGTGAACACCGGGGAGCTGTTTTTT
cdr3_length: 14; j_call: TRBJ2-5; v_call: TRBV28; d_call: TRBD1; clone_size: few; cdr3_aa: CASSLSEGAGTQYF; cdr3_nt: TGTGCCAGCAGTTTGAGTGAGGGGGCCGGGACCCAGTACTTC
cdr3_length: 14; j_call: TRBJ2-5; v_call: TRBV6-6; d_call: TRBD1; clone_size: NA; cdr3_aa: CASSRGQGAETQYF; cdr3_nt: TGTGCCAGCAGTCGCGGACAGGGGGCAGAGACCCAGTACTTC
cdr3_length: 11; j_call: TRBJ1-1; v_call: TRBV2; d_call: NA; clone_size: NA; cdr3_aa: CASSREVGAFF; cdr3_nt: TGTGCCAGCAGTCGAGAAGTGGGAGCTTTCTTT
cdr3_length: 15; j_call: TRBJ1-4; v_call: TRBV6-6; d_call: NA; clone_size: NA; cdr3_aa: CASRWGIRNNEKLFF; cdr3_nt: TGTGCCAGCAGATGGGGTATTAGAAATAATGAAAAACTGTTTTTT
cdr3_length: 14; j_call: TRBJ2-1; v_call: TRBV7-8; d_call: NA; clone_size: NA; cdr3_aa: CASSLAGALYEQFF; cdr3_nt: TGTGCCAGCAGCTTAGCGGGGGCTTTGTATGAGCAGTTCTTC
cdr3_length: 16; j_call: TRBJ2-3; v_call: TRBV5-1; d_call: NA; clone_size: NA; cdr3_aa: CASSPLRRDGTDTQYF; cdr3_nt: TGCGCCAGCAGCCCGCTCCGGCGGGATGGGACAGATACGCAGTATTTT
cdr3_length: 15; j_call: TRBJ2-7; v_call: TRBV7-2; d_call: TRBD2; clone_size: NA; cdr3_aa: CASRPTSGALGEQYF; cdr3_nt: TGTGCCAGCAGACCGACTAGCGGGGCCTTGGGAGAGCAGTACTTC
cdr3_length: 16; j_call: TRBJ2-5; v_call: TRBV7-2; d_call: NA; clone_size: NA; cdr3_aa: CASSPRARGGQETQYF; cdr3_nt: TGTGCCAGCAGCCCACGGGCCAGGGGCGGGCAAGAGACCCAGTACTTC
cdr3_length: 15; j_call: TRBJ2-5; v_call: TRBV6-5; d_call: NA; clone_size: NA; cdr3_aa: CASSYVLGGGETQYF; cdr3_nt: TGTGCCAGCAGTTACGTGCTTGGAGGCGGAGAGACCCAGTACTTC
cdr3_length: 14; j_call: TRBJ2-2; v_call: TRBV6-5; d_call: NA; clone_size: NA; cdr3_aa: CARPQSGDTGELFF; cdr3_nt: TGTGCCAGGCCACAGAGCGGTGACACCGGGGAGCTGTTTTTT
cdr3_length: 14; j_call: TRBJ2-3; v_call: TRBV2; d_call: NA; clone_size: NA; cdr3_aa: CATARAGGTDTQYF; cdr3_nt: TGTGCCACCGCACGGGCAGGGGGCACAGATACGCAGTATTTT
cdr3_length: 16; j_call: TRBJ1-5; v_call: TRBV19; d_call: TRBD1; clone_size: NA; cdr3_aa: CASSPLGQGANQPQHF; cdr3_nt: TGTGCCAGTAGTCCGCTGGGACAGGGGGCCAATCAGCCCCAGCATTTT
cdr3_length: 15; j_call: TRBJ2-1; v_call: TRBV2; d_call: NA; clone_size: NA; cdr3_aa: CASSELAGMYNEQFF; cdr3_nt: TGTGCCAGCAGTGAGCTTGCGGGAATGTACAATGAGCAGTTCTTC
cdr3_length: 13; j_call: TRBJ1-1; v_call: TRBV6-5; d_call: TRBD1; clone_size: NA; cdr3_aa: CASGRGPITEAFF; cdr3_nt: TGTGCCAGCGGAAGGGGGCCTATCACTGAAGCTTTCTTT
cdr3_length: 10; j_call: TRBJ2-1; v_call: TRBV29-1; d_call: TRBD2; clone_size: NA; cdr3_aa: CSVALAGYFF; cdr3_nt: TGCAGCGTTGCCCTAGCGGGATATTTCTTC
cdr3_length: 12; j_call: TRBJ2-1; v_call: TRBV6-5; d_call: NA; clone_size: NA; cdr3_aa: CASSRLGREQFF; cdr3_nt: TGTGCCAGCAGCCGCCTGGGGAGGGAGCAGTTCTTC
cdr3_length: 12; j_call: TRBJ2-7; v_call: TRBV6-1; d_call: NA; clone_size: many; cdr3_aa: CASTPLSYEQYF; cdr3_nt: TGTGCCAGCACCCCTCTCTCCTACGAGCAGTACTTC
cdr3_length: 13; j_call: TRBJ2-5; v_call: TRBV28; d_call: NA; clone_size: NA; cdr3_aa: CASSLPYQETQYF; cdr3_nt: TGTGCCAGCAGCCTACCGTACCAAGAGACCCAGTACTTC
cdr3_length: 13; j_call: TRBJ2-7; v_call: TRBV15; d_call: NA; clone_size: once; cdr3_aa: CATSRDATYEQYF; cdr3_nt: TGTGCCACCAGCAGAGACGCTACCTACGAGCAGTACTTC
cdr3_length: 14; j_call: TRBJ2-3; v_call: TRBV9; d_call: TRBD2; clone_size: NA; cdr3_aa: CASARREGRDTQYF; cdr3_nt: TGTGCCAGCGCCCGGCGGGAGGGCCGGGATACGCAGTATTTT
cdr3_length: 14; j_call: TRBJ1-5; v_call: TRBV18; d_call: TRBD1; clone_size: NA; cdr3_aa: CASSEDRVVTPQHF; cdr3_nt: TGTGCCAGCTCAGAGGACAGGGTGGTCACGCCCCAGCATTTT
cdr3_length: 15; j_call: TRBJ2-3; v_call: TRBV2; d_call: TRBD1; clone_size: NA; cdr3_aa: CASIFPGQNTDTQYF; cdr3_nt: TGTGCCAGCATCTTTCCGGGACAGAACACAGATACGCAGTATTTT
cdr3_length: 15; j_call: TRBJ1-5; v_call: TRBV19; d_call: NA; clone_size: NA; cdr3_aa: CASSIGGGRGQPQHF; cdr3_nt: TGTGCCAGTAGTATTGGGGGGGGACGAGGCCAGCCCCAGCATTTT
cdr3_length: 14; j_call: TRBJ2-7; v_call: TRBV19; d_call: TRBD2; clone_size: NA; cdr3_aa: CASRTAGGTYEQYF; cdr3_nt: TGTGCCAGTAGGACAGCGGGAGGCACCTACGAGCAGTACTTC
cdr3_length: 14; j_call: TRBJ2-7; v_call: TRBV18; d_call: TRBD1; clone_size: few; cdr3_aa: CASSEGQYFYEQYF; cdr3_nt: TGTGCCAGCTCAGAGGGACAGTACTTCTACGAGCAGTACTTC
cdr3_length: 13; j_call: TRBJ2-2; v_call: TRBV5-1; d_call: NA; clone_size: NA; cdr3_aa: CASGPGVTGELFF; cdr3_nt: TGCGCCAGCGGGCCGGGAGTCACCGGGGAGCTGTTTTTT